Sequencing of this T cell receptor beta chain was carried out in a study of blood T cell repertoires in COVID-19. As for the study in general: Sites across the United States, Italy and Spain contributed samples from acute and convalescent COVID-19. T cells, B-cell-depleted T cells, or PBMCs provided the cDNA or gDNA that served as material.

In the original workflow: Nucleated cell number was recorded as an estimate derived from reference gene primer amplification. Here immunoSEQ multiplex PCR was the method, and the copy in TCRdb shows in-frame clones only, minus some. V, J and clone size were drawn from that table, and D and trimming were deduced from the DNA. The sample consists of 120,000 to 150,000 clones, roughly 76% of them appearing once. Between the trimmed V and J ends, which lost 4 bases and 0 bases, there was a span of 9 bases. The CDR3 runs 14 residues. Germline values: CDR1 KGHSH, CDR2 LQKENI. Sequencing was performed on peripheral blood. This clonotype was obtained from a human donor with acute or convalescent COVID-19. The donor label of this sample is uncertain. The chain is built from TRBV18 and TRBJ1-2; the D gene is possibly TRBD1 (5 bases). In DNA, the CDR3 is TGTGCCAGCTCACTGGGACTAGCTAACTATGGCTACACCTTC. Its translation is CASSLGLANYGYTF.